The 32 T cell receptor beta chains below come from one sample, sequenced in a study of beta chain features in type 1 diabetes. The isolated RNA, all of it, was reverse transcribed, so expressed TCRB transcripts were what got sequenced. This table comes from immunoSEQ multiplex PCR, and its TCRdb copy is limited to in-frame clones, with some not included. The sample includes around 310,000 clones, roughly 11% of them seen just once. The sequencing sample was made of naive CD4+ T cells from blood. The receptor source for this set is a woman aged 30 to 39 in good health.

Only a few counts were recorded for this clone. This chain links TRBV4-3 with TRBJ2-1, with 8 nucleotides matching TRBD1. The germline V gene has CDR1 LGHNA and CDR2 YSLEER. The J segment lost 7 bases and the V segment lost 2 bases, leaving 4 bases of the junction unmatched. The CDR3 covers 14 residues. CDR3 nucleotide sequence: TGCGCCAGCAGCCAACAAGACAGGGGAAATGAGCAGTTCTTC. It translates to CASSQQDRGNEQFF.

This sequence joins TRBV6-5 and TRBJ2-7, with 14 bases lining up with TRBD2. Trimming cost V 7 bases and J 7 bases; bases outside gene matches: 9. CDR3 length: 15 residues. Germline CDR1 MNHEY, CDR2 SVGAGI. The CDR3 region has the DNA TGTGCCAGCACTCCGACTAGCGGGAGGGCCGAAGAGCAGTACTTC. As protein: CASTPTSGRAEEQYF.

The gene calls are TRBV4-3 and TRBJ1-5; D not certain. V lost 0 bases and J lost 2, with 11 bases in between. The germline V gene encodes CDR1 LGHNA and CDR2 YSLEER. The CDR3 consists of 16 residues. CDR3 nucleotides: TGCGCCAGCAGCCAAGAGGGAGGGTTAGGCAATCAGCCCCAGCATTTT. It is translated as CASSQEGGLGNQPQHF.

This clone was seen a handful of times. The J gene is TRBJ1-1, the V gene TRBV9; TRBD1 might be the D (6 bases). The CDR3 is 13 amino acids. The germline gives CDR1 SGDLS, CDR2 YYNGEE. V lost 3 bases and J 7 bases, leaving 13 bases between the germline ends. As DNA, the CDR3 is TGTGCCAGCAGCGCAACACAGGGAAATGAAGCTTTCTTT. Translation gives CASSATQGNEAFF.

V is TRBV6-5 and J is TRBJ2-1, with 10 bases aligning to TRBD1. The CDR3 runs to 15 residues. Unmatched junction bases numbered 8, after V lost 5 bases and J lost 7 bases. CDR1 and CDR2 (germline): MNHEY, SVGAGI. Here the CDR3 DNA reads TGTGCCAGCAGTCAGGACAGGGGGTTTTATAATGAGCAGTTCTTC. Amino acid sequence: CASSQDRGFYNEQFF.

The gene calls are TRBV7-9 and TRBJ2-1; 7 positions agree with TRBD2. In germline, CDR1 is SEHNR, CDR2 FQNEAQ (reference sequence). CDR3 length: 14 amino acids. Trimming at V came to 4 bases and at J to 5 bases, leaving 5 bases not matched to a gene. This chain's CDR3 is CASSSRTSHNEQFF. CDR3 DNA sequence: TGTGCCAGCAGCTCCCGGACTAGTCACAATGAGCAGTTCTTC.

The chain recombines TRBV19 with TRBJ2-1; possibly TRBD1 for D (6 bases). The ends were cut back, 10 bases at V and 4 bases at J, with 17 bases in the middle. CDR1 is LNHDA and CDR2 is SQIVND in the germline V gene (reference sequence). There are 14 residues in the CDR3. CDR3 sequence: CATVGDTRYNEQFF. DNA of the CDR3: TGTGCCACGGTCGGGGACACTAGATACAATGAGCAGTTCTTC.

The chain combines TRBV7-2 with TRBJ2-3; 11 positions match TRBD2. Germline V gene lookup returns CDR1 SGHTA and CDR2 FQGNSA. The CDR3 length is 18 residues. The junction had 10 bases not matched to a gene; V was cut back by 0 bases and J by 5 bases. The CDR3 loop reads CASSLADPWLAGGDTQYF. As DNA, the CDR3 is TGTGCCAGCAGCTTAGCCGATCCGTGGCTAGCGGGAGGAGATACGCAGTATTTT.

This clone was counted a few times. This chain uses TRBV7-3 with TRBJ2-3, with D possibly matching TRBD1 (5 bases). V lost 2 bases and J lost 0, with 9 bases in between. The germline gives CDR1 SGHTA, CDR2 FQGTGA. The CDR3 runs to 15 residues. CDR3 sequence reads: CASSLVTASTDTQYF. The CDR3 DNA reads TGTGCCAGCAGCTTAGTGACAGCTAGCACAGATACGCAGTATTTT.

The V and J genes are TRBV14 and TRBJ2-5; 9 bases agree with TRBD2. This CDR3 comprises 18 residues. J lost 5 bases, V lost 1 base, and 14 bases had no gene match. The germline CDR1 and CDR2 sequences are SGHDN and FVKESK. The CDR3 spells CASSQGINLREGPETQYF. For the CDR3, the DNA is TGTGCCAGCAGCCAAGGAATAAACTTGCGGGAGGGCCCGGAGACCCAGTACTTC.

The chain couples TRBV5-4 to TRBJ2-3, with a weak D call TRBD1 (5 bases). This CDR3 spans 15 amino acids. CDR1 is SGHNT and CDR2 is YYREEE in the germline V gene (reference sequence). V was shortened by 4 bases and J by 1 base, with 13 bases between the two germline ends. CDR3 in DNA: TGTGCCAGCAGCCGCGACAGCTACCGCACAGATACGCAGTATTTT. Amino acids: CASSRDSYRTDTQYF.

This clone occurred a few times. V gene TRBV18 combines with J gene TRBJ2-2, with D perhaps TRBD1 (6 bases). Trimming removed 3 bases at V and 0 bases at J, with 8 bases between. The CDR3 extends over 15 amino acids. CDR1 and CDR2 (germline): KGHSH, LQKENI. CDR3 protein: CASSPQGPNTGELFF. For the CDR3, the DNA is TGTGCCAGCTCACCGCAGGGGCCGAACACCGGGGAGCTGTTTTTT.

V usage is TRBV7-9 and J usage is TRBJ2-5, with TRBD2 matching 12 bases. The V gene end was trimmed by 3 bases and the J gene end by 5 bases; junction bases not matched to a gene: 13. This CDR3 spans 18 amino acids. Germline V gene data show CDR1 as SEHNR and CDR2 as FQNEAQ (reference sequence). CDR3 loop: CASSFGTLAGGPGETQYF. The CDR3 DNA follows: TGTGCCAGCAGCTTTGGAACCCTAGCGGGAGGGCCGGGGGAGACCCAGTACTTC.

The chain couples TRBV15 to TRBJ2-7; D is uncertain. CDR3 size: 14 residues. Trimming removed 0 bases at V and 3 bases at J, with 9 bases between. Germline lookup yields CDR1 LNHNV and CDR2 YYDKDF (reference sequence). CDR3 sequence reads: CATSREQRFYEQYF. CDR3 sequence (DNA): TGTGCCACCAGCAGAGAACAAAGATTCTACGAGCAGTACTTC.

This chain uses TRBV7-3 with TRBJ2-5, with TRBD1 matching 8 bases. With V trimmed by 5 bases and J by 5 bases, 4 bases remained unmatched. The CDR3 covers 13 residues. Germline CDR1 is SGHTA and CDR2 is FQGTGA. CDR3: CASSLDRAETQYF. The DNA for the CDR3 is TGTGCCAGCAGCCTGGACAGGGCTGAGACCCAGTACTTC.

This clone occurred a few times. This chain links TRBV2 with TRBJ2-7, with 8 bases fitting TRBD1. CDR1 SNHLY and CDR2 FYNNEI come from the germline V gene. The CDR3 extends over 15 amino acids. The V and J ends lost 1 base and 5 bases, in that order; junction bases with no gene match: 7. The CDR3 reads CASSEGQGAGDEQYF. The CDR3 DNA reads TGTGCCAGCAGTGAAGGGCAGGGGGCTGGGGACGAGCAGTACTTC. Complete variable domain (other parts from reference TRBV2 and TRBJ2-7): EPEVTQTPSHQVTQMGQEVILRCVPISNHLYFYWYRQILGQKVEFLVSFYNNEISEKSEIFDDQFSVERPDGSNFTLKIRSTKLEDSAMYFCASSEGQGAGDEQYFGPGTRLTVT.

The chain links TRBV5-1 to TRBJ2-5, with 10 positions matching TRBD1. With V trimmed by 4 bases and J by 5 bases, 11 bases remained unmatched. The germline V gene has CDR1 SGHRS and CDR2 YFSETQ. This CDR3 is 16 amino acids long. The CDR3 spells CASSTRTGGNLETQYF. DNA of the CDR3: TGCGCCAGCAGCACCAGGACAGGGGGGAACTTGGAGACCCAGTACTTC. Full variable domain (missing parts from reference TRBV5-1 and TRBJ2-5): KAGVTQTPRYLIKTRGQQVTLSCSPISGHRSVSWYQQTPGQGLQFLFEYFSETQRNKGNFPGRFSGRQFSNSRSEMNVSTLELGDSALYLCASSTRTGGNLETQYFGPGTRLLVL.

This clone occurred a few times. The rearrangement joins TRBV30 to TRBJ2-5, with 11 bases identical to TRBD1. Per germline, CDR1 GTSNPN and CDR2 SVGIG (reference sequence). The J segment lost 5 bases and the V segment lost 5 bases, leaving 16 bases of the junction unmatched. The CDR3 is 17 residues long. This CDR3 reads CAWRDLDRGPYRETQYF. CDR3 bases: TGTGCCTGGCGTGACTTGGACAGGGGGCCGTATAGGGAGACCCAGTACTTC.

This clone was recorded a few times. V is TRBV5-1 and J is TRBJ2-7, with D perhaps matching TRBD1 (5 bases). Trimming shortened V by 1 base and J by 3 bases, and 11 bases separated the two germline ends. CDR1 and CDR2 from the germline V gene are SGHRS and YFSETQ. The CDR3 length is 14 residues. CDR3 DNA: TGCGCCAGCAGCTTGTCGGTACAGGACTACGAGCAGTACTTC. As protein: CASSLSVQDYEQYF.

The chain recombines TRBV18 with TRBJ2-7, with a weak D call TRBD2 (6 bases). Trimming removed 6 bases from V and 7 bases from J, with 22 bases in between. CDR1 is KGHSH and CDR2 is LQKENI in the germline V gene. The CDR3 has 15 residues. The CDR3 nucleotides are TGTGCCAGCTCCCAGGCGGCGGGACCCGGTCGAGAGCAGTACTTC. Translating gives CASSQAAGPGREQYF.

This clone was counted only a few times. CDR3 nucleotide sequence: TGTGCCAGTAGTATTGGAGGGGATGGCACTGAAGCTTTCTTT. It encodes CASSIGGDGTEAFF. The rearrangement uses TRBV19 and TRBJ1-1, with D tentatively TRBD1 (5 bases). The CDR3 has 14 residues. From germline, CDR1 is LNHDA and CDR2 SQIVND (reference sequence). V gave up 3 bases and J gave up 4 bases, with 12 bases separating them.

The table lists this clone with a few counts. The chain carries TRBV7-9 and TRBJ2-2; the match to TRBD1 covers 8 bases. V trimming: 4 bases; J trimming: 5 bases; junction bases outside the gene matches: 6. This CDR3 comprises 15 residues. CDR1 SEHNR and CDR2 FQNEAQ come from the germline V gene (reference sequence). The CDR3, as DNA: TGTGCCAGCAGCTCTAGGACAGGGCGGACCGGGGAGCTGTTTTTT. Translating it yields CASSSRTGRTGELFF.

The chain links TRBV4-3 to TRBJ2-1; 11 nucleotides line up with TRBD2. V shed 0 bases and J 4 bases; nucleotides not matched to a gene: 5. From germline, CDR1 is LGHNA and CDR2 YSLEER. The CDR3 sequence is 17 residues long. The CDR3 DNA follows: TGCGCCAGCAGCCAAGAGCACGGACTAGCGGGTTACAATGAGCAGTTCTTC. Residues: CASSQEHGLAGYNEQFF.

This clone turned up a few times. V gene TRBV6-5 combines with J gene TRBJ2-1; 16 bases line up with TRBD2. V dropped 4 bases and J dropped 10; count of bases not matched to a gene: 7. There are 16 residues in the CDR3. Per germline, CDR1 MNHEY and CDR2 SVGAGI. This CDR3 reads CASSSGTSGGGREQFF. The CDR3 DNA sequence: TGTGCCAGCAGTTCCGGGACTAGCGGGGGGGGCCGGGAGCAGTTCTTC.

Worth noting for this clone: This sample also contains other DNA sequences that code for the same CDR3. CDR3 sequence reads: CASSDGGYEQYF. The CDR3 bases are TGCGCCAGCAGCGACGGGGGCTACGAGCAGTACTTC. The chain links TRBV5-1 to TRBJ2-7, with D tentatively TRBD2 (6 bases). With 4 bases removed from V and 3 bases from J, the gap between germline ends came to 8 bases. This CDR3 is 12 amino acids long. In germline, CDR1 is SGHRS, CDR2 YFSETQ.

This clone was picked up a small number of times. This rearrangement joins TRBV6-6 to TRBJ2-5; 9 nucleotides line up with TRBD2. Trimming at V came to 6 bases and at J to 1 base, leaving 6 bases not matched to a gene. Germline values: CDR1 MNHNY, CDR2 SVGAGI (reference sequence). The CDR3 is made up of 15 amino acids. CDR3 coding DNA: TGTGCCAGCAGCCGAAGCGGGAGGTCCCAAGAGACCCAGTACTTC. It encodes CASSRSGRSQETQYF.

The rearrangement links TRBV15 to TRBJ1-2; D remains ambiguous. Per germline, CDR1 LNHNV and CDR2 YYDKDF (reference sequence). V was shortened by 5 bases and J by 7 bases, with 14 bases between the two germline ends. This CDR3 is 13 amino acids long. CDR3 DNA: TGTGCCACCAGCCCCTCGGGGAGCCCTGGCTACACCTTC. Translated: CATSPSGSPGYTF.

This chain connects TRBV6-6 to TRBJ1-5; 7 bases map to TRBD1. Per germline, CDR1 MNHNY and CDR2 SVGAGI (reference sequence). The V and J ends lost 7 bases and 7 bases, in that order; junction bases with no gene match: 10. The CDR3 totals 14 residues. CDR3: CASTNRDSGQPQHF. The CDR3, as DNA: TGTGCCAGCACCAACCGGGACAGTGGGCAGCCCCAGCATTTT.

This clone was recorded a few times. The CDR3 spells CASSFVSEDIQYF. The DNA of the CDR3 is TGTGCCAGCAGCTTTGTTTCCGAGGACATTCAGTACTTC. The rearrangement uses TRBV7-2 and TRBJ2-4; D unclear. The germline V gene encodes CDR1 SGHTA and CDR2 FQGNSA. The length of the CDR3 is 13 residues. Deletions cut 3 bases from V and 8 bases from J, with 11 bases between.

The genes are TRBV27 and TRBJ2-4, with D perhaps TRBD1 (5 bases). The CDR3 sequence is 13 residues long. Per the germline V gene, CDR1 is MNHEY and CDR2 is SMNVEV (reference sequence). With 8 bases removed from V and 1 base from J, the gap between germline ends came to 9 bases. The CDR3 bases are TGTGCCAGCTGGGGCATGGCCAAAAACATTCAGTACTTC. This sequence encodes CASWGMAKNIQYF.

This chain joins TRBV20-1 and TRBJ2-7; unclear D gene. CDR1 is DFQATT and CDR2 is SNEGSKA in the germline V gene (reference sequence). Trimming took off 7 bases at V and 3 bases at J, with 10 bases between the two ends. This CDR3 is 11 amino acids long. In DNA, the CDR3 is TGCAGTGTGTACATGAACTACGAGCAGTACTTC. The encoded protein is CSVYMNYEQYF.

The chain employs TRBV29-1 and TRBJ1-3, with D perhaps matching TRBD1 (6 bases). CDR1 is SQVTM, CDR2 ANQGSEA, per germline. Trimming cost V 7 bases and J 3 bases, with 22 bases left between them. The CDR3 spans 16 residues. CDR3 bases: TGCAGCGCCGGGATAGGGGGTTGGGGTTATGGAAACACCATATATTTT. It codes for CSAGIGGWGYGNTIYF.